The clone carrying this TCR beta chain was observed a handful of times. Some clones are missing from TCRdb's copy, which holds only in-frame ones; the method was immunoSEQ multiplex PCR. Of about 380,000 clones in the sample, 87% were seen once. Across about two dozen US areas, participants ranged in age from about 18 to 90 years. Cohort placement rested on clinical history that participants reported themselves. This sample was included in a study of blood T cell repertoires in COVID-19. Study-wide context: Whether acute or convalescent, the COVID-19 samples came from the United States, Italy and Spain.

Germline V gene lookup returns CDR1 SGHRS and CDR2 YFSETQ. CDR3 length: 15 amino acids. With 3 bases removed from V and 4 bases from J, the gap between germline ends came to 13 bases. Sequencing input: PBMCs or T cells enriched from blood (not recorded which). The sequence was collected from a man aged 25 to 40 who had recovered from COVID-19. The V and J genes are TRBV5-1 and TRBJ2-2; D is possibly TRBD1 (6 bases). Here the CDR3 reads CASSSVGGTTGELFF. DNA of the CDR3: TGCGCCAGCAGCTCGGTAGGGGGTACCACCGGGGAGCTGTTTTTT. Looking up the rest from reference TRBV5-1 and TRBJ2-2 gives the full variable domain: KAGVTQTPRYLIKTRGQQVTLSCSPISGHRSVSWYQQTPGQGLQFLFEYFSETQRNKGNFPGRFSGRQFSNSRSEMNVSTLELGDSALYLCASSSVGGTTGELFFGEGSRLTVL.